These T cell receptor beta chains were read from a single sample in a study of blood T cells in healthy people across ages. One entry per CDR3 protein, called by TCRdb with MiXCR from the 5' RACE reads. The repertoire has 650,000 to 800,000 distinct CDR3 sequences, around two fifths of them found once; the top ten carry 15% to 25%. Sequenced material: blood. These receptors all come from a man in his 60s in good health. CDR3s include the opening cysteine and the closing phenylalanine or tryptophan. The D gene is left open where the match is weak. The size of a clone is reported for some rows only, either as once, few or many, or as a class for expanded clones.

cdr3_nt cdr3_aa clone_size j_call d_call v_call
TGTGCCAGCAGTGACTCCCAAGAGACCCAGTACTTC CASSDSQETQYF many TRBJ2-5 - TRBV6-2/TRBV6-3
TGTGCCAGCAGCCCACAGGGTAGCAATCAGCCCCAGCATTTT CASSPQGSNQPQHF many TRBJ1-5 - TRBV7-2
TGTGCCAGCAGCTTTAGGACAGGGAACAGTGAGCAGTTCTTC CASSFRTGNSEQFF - TRBJ2-1 TRBD1 TRBV5-4
TGCGCCAGCAGCCAAGTGACCGGGTCGGTCACTGAAGCTTTCTTT CASSQVTGSVTEAFF - TRBJ1-1 - TRBV5-1
TGCAGTGCTACACCCCCTCAGGGGCCGTACCAAGAGACCCAGTACTTC CSATPPQGPYQETQYF - TRBJ2-5 - TRBV20-1
TGCAGTGCTAGTTTAACTAGCGGGGCCGATACGCAGTATTTT CSASLTSGADTQYF - TRBJ2-3 TRBD2 TRBV20-1
TGCAGTGCTGGAGACAGCTACGAGCAGTACTTC CSAGDSYEQYF - TRBJ2-7 - TRBV20-1
TGTGCCAGCACTCCTTGGACTGACAGGGGAGAGACCCAGTACTTC CASTPWTDRGETQYF many TRBJ2-5 TRBD1 TRBV25-1
TGTGCCAGCAGTTACTTACCCGGGACAGGGGTATACGAGCAGTACTTC CASSYLPGTGVYEQYF few TRBJ2-7 TRBD1 TRBV6-5
TGCGCCAGCAGCCAGGCGGGGGCCTACACAGATACGCAGTATTTT CASSQAGAYTDTQYF - TRBJ2-3 - TRBV5-1